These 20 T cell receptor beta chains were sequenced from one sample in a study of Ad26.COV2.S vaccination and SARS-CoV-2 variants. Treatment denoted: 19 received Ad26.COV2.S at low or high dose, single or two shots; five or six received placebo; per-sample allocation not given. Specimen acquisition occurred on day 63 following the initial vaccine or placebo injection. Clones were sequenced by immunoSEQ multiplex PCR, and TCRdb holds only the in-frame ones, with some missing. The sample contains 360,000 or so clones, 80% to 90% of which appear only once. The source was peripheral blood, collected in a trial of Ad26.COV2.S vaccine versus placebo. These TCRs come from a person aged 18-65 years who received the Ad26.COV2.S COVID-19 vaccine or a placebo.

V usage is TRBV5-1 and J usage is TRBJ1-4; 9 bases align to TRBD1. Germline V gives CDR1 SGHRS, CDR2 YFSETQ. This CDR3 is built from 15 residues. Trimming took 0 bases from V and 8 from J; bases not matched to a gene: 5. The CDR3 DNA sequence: TGCGCCAGCAGCTTGGAAAACAGGGGGCCGGAAAAACTGTTTTTT. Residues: CASSLENRGPEKLFF.

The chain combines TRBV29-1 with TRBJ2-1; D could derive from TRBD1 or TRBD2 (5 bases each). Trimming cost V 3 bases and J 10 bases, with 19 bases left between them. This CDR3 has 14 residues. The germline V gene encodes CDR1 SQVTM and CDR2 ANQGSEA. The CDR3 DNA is TGCAGCGTTGAGGGGCTTATTCTGGGCGGGGAGCAGTTCTTC. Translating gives CSVEGLILGGEQFF.

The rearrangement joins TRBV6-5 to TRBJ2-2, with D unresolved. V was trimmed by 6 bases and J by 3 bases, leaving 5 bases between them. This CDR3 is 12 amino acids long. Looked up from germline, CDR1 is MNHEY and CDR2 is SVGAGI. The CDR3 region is CASSTHTGELFF. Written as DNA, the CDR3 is TGTGCCAGCAGCACCCACACCGGGGAGCTGTTTTTT.

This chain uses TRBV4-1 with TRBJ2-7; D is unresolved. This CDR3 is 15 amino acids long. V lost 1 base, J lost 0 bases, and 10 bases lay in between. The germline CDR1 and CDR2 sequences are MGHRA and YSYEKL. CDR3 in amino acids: CASSQGVLSSYEQYF. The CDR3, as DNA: TGCGCCAGCAGCCAAGGGGTCCTAAGCTCCTACGAGCAGTACTTC.

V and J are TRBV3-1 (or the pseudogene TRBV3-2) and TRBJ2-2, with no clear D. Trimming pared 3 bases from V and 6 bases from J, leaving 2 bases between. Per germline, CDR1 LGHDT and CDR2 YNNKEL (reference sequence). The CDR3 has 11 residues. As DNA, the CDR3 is TGTGCCAGCAGCCATTCCGGGGAGCTGTTTTTT. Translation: CASSHSGELFF.

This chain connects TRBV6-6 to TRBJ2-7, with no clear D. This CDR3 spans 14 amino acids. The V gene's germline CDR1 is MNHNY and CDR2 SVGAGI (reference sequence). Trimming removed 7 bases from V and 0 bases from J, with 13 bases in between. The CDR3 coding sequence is TGTGCCAGCACCCACCCTTCTCGCTCCTACGAGCAGTACTTC. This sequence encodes CASTHPSRSYEQYF.

The CDR3 reads CASQASLRTGGYNEQFF. In nucleotides, the CDR3 is TGTGCCAGCCAAGCTTCCCTGAGAACGGGGGGTTACAATGAGCAGTTCTTC. The chain is built from TRBV5-5 and TRBJ2-1, with 7 positions matching TRBD2. Germline V gene sequence: CDR1 SGHKS, CDR2 YYEKEE (reference sequence). The CDR3 length is 17 residues. J lost 4 bases, V lost 7 bases, and 17 bases had no gene match.

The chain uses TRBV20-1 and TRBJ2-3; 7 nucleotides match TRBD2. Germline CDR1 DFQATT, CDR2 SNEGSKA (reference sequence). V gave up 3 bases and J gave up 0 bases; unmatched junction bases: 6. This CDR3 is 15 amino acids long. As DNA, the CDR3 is TGCAGTGCTAGTCTTGCGGGGGTAAGCACAGATACGCAGTATTTT. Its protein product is CSASLAGVSTDTQYF.

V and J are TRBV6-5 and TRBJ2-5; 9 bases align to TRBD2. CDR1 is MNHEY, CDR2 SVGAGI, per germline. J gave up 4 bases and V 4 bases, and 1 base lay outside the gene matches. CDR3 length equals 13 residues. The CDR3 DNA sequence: TGTGCCAGCAGTTGGACTAGCGCAGAGACCCAGTACTTC. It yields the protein CASSWTSAETQYF.

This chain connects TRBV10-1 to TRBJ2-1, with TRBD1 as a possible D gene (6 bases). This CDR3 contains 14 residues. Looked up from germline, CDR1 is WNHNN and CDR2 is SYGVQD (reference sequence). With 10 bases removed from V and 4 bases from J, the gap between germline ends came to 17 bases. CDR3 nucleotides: TGCGCCACGCTGGACAGCCTAAGTTACAATGAGCAGTTCTTC. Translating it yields CATLDSLSYNEQFF.

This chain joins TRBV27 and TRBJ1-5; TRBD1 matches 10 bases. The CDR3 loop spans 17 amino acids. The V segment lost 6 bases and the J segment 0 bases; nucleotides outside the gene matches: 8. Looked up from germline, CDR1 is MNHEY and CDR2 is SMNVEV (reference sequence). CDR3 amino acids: CASRPGTGVLSNQPQHF. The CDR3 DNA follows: TGTGCCAGCAGACCCGGGACAGGGGTTCTTAGCAATCAGCCCCAGCATTTT.

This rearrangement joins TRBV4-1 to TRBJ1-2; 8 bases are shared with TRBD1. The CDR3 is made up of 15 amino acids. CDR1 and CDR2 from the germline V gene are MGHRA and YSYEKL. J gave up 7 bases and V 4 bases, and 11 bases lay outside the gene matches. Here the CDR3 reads CASSPPGQGSSGYTF. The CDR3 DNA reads TGCGCCAGCAGCCCTCCCGGACAGGGAAGCTCTGGCTACACCTTC.

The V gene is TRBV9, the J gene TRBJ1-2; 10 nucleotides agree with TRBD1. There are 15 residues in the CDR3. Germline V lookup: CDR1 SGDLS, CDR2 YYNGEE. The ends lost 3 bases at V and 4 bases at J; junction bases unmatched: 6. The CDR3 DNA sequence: TGTGCCAGCAGCGAGAGCGGGACAGGGGCCTATGGCTACACCTTC. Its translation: CASSESGTGAYGYTF.

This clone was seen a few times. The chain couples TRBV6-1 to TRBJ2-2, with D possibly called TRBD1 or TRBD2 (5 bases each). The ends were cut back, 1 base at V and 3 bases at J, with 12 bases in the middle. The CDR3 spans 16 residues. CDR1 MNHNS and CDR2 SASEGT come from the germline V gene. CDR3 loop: CASSEGAQGDTGELFF. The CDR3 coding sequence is TGTGCCAGCAGTGAAGGGGCCCAGGGAGACACCGGGGAGCTGTTTTTT.

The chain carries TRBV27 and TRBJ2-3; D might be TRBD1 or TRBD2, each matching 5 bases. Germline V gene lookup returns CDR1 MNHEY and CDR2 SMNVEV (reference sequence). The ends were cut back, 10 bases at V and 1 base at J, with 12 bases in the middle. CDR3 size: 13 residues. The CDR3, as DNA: TGTGCCACCCACCGAGGGGGCACAGATACGCAGTATTTT. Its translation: CATHRGGTDTQYF.

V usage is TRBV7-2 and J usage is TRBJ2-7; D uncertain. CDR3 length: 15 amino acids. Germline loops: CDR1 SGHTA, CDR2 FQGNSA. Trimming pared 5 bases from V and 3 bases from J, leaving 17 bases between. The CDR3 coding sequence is TGTGCCAGCAGCCAGTCGACTGGGATTAACTACGAGCAGTACTTC. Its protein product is CASSQSTGINYEQYF.

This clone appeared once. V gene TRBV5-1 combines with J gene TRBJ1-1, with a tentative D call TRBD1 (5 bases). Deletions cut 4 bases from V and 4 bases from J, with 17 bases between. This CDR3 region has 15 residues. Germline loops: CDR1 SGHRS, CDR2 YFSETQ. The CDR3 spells CASSPYRGGGTEAFF. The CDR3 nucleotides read TGCGCCAGCAGCCCCTACCGGGGCGGGGGCACTGAAGCTTTCTTT.

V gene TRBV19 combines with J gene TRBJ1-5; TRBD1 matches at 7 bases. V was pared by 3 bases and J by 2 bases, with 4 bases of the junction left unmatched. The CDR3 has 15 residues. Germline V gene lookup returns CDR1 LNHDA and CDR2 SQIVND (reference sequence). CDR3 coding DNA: TGTGCCAGTAGTATGGTAGACAGGGGCAATCAGCCCCAGCATTTT. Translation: CASSMVDRGNQPQHF.

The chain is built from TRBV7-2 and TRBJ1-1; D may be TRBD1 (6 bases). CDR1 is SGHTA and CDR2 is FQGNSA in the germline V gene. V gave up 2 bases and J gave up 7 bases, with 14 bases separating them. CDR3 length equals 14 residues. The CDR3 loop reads CASSLPQGTGEAFF. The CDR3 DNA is TGTGCCAGCAGCTTACCCCAGGGGACTGGTGAAGCTTTCTTT.

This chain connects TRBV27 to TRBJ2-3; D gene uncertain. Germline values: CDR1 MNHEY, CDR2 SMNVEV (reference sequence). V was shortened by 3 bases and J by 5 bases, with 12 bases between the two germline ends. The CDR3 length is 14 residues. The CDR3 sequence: CASSLWNGLDTQYF. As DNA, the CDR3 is TGTGCCAGCAGTTTGTGGAACGGCTTAGATACGCAGTATTTT.